The 25 T cell receptor beta chains reported below all come from one sample, sequenced in a study of shared clonotypes between healthy human individuals (TCRdb year 2020). The library relied on the immunoSEQ multiplex PCR assay. The source is immuneACCESS, and TCRdb retained only in-frame sequences with V and J called. Part of the clones is not carried over; for the studies checked, unresolved V genes explain less than half of this, and the remainder is unexplained. The sample table lists 600,000 to 800,000 clones, over 55% of them with a count of one. The ten largest clones take up under 2% of the sample. The sequencing sample was made of memory CD4+ T cells sorted from blood. In the paper's terms, the cell subset or site label means: CD45RA-negative fraction. The receptors originated from a woman aged 25-40 years in good health.

The rearrangement joins TRBV19 to TRBJ1-2; tentative D call: TRBD1 (6 bases). This CDR3 contains 14 residues. Trimming left V 4 bases short and J 7 bases short, with 16 bases between. Germline loops: CDR1 LNHDA, CDR2 SQIVND (reference sequence). The CDR3, as DNA: TGTGCCAGTAGTACCCCGGACAGTGGTGGTGGCTACACCTTC. This translates into CASSTPDSGGGYTF.

This clone was seen a handful of times. The chain links TRBV5-6 to TRBJ1-2; a possible D gene is TRBD1 (6 bases). The V gene lost 0 bases and the J gene lost 7 bases, with 22 bases spanning the gap. CDR3 size: 17 residues. Germline V CDR1 and CDR2: SGHDT, YYEEEE. The CDR3: CASSLAGVQGWISGYTF. CDR3 DNA: TGTGCCAGCAGCTTGGCGGGTGTACAGGGATGGATCAGTGGCTACACCTTC.

This clone was counted between two and nine times. The V and J genes are TRBV5-1 and TRBJ1-4, with D possibly matching TRBD1 (5 bases). The CDR3 is 20 amino acids. From germline, CDR1 is SGHRS and CDR2 YFSETQ. V lost 1 base and J lost 4, with 26 bases in between. CDR3 DNA sequence: TGCGCCAGCAGCTTGTCGGCCAGTGGGCAGGAGAGGGGAGTTAATGAAAAACTGTTTTTT. Translating gives CASSLSASGQERGVNEKLFF.

CDR3 in amino acids: CASSLGGDIYEQYF. The DNA for the CDR3 is TGTGCCAGCAGTTTGGGGGGGGATATCTACGAGCAGTACTTC. The V call is TRBV28, the J call TRBJ2-7; 7 bases are shared with TRBD2. CDR3 length: 14 amino acids. V dropped 3 bases and J dropped 3; count of bases not matched to a gene: 5. CDR1 is MDHEN and CDR2 is SYDVKM in the germline V gene.

This clone was picked up many times. This rearrangement joins TRBV7-2 to TRBJ1-2; 8 bases are shared with TRBD1. This CDR3 has 16 amino acids. Germline V CDR1 and CDR2: SGHTA, FQGNSA. Unmatched junction bases numbered 7, after V lost 1 base and J lost 3 bases. The CDR3 region has the DNA TGTGCCAGCAGCTTAGGCGGACAGGGCTCAGACTATGGCTACACCTTC. This translates into CASSLGGQGSDYGYTF. The full variable domain, rest sourced from reference TRBV7-2 and TRBJ1-2, is GAGVSQSPSNKVTEKGKDVELRCDPISGHTALYWYRQSLGQGLEFLIYFQGNSAPDKSGLPSDRFSAERTGGSVSTLTIQRTQQEDSAVYLCASSLGGQGSDYGYTFGSGTRLTVV.

V usage is TRBV4-1 and J usage is TRBJ2-7; 8 nucleotides align to TRBD2. CDR3 size: 16 residues. V trimming: 4 bases; J trimming: 0 bases; junction bases outside the gene matches: 8. CDR1 and CDR2 (germline): MGHRA, YSYEKL. In DNA, the CDR3 is TGCGCCAGCAGCCGAGAACTAGCGGCAAGCTCCTACGAGCAGTACTTC. Protein sequence: CASSRELAASSYEQYF.

The chain has TRBV6-1 and TRBJ2-5; TRBD1 might be the D (6 bases). CDR3 length: 15 amino acids. Germline values: CDR1 MNHNS, CDR2 SASEGT. V lost 7 bases and J 6 bases, leaving 21 bases between the germline ends. CDR3 in DNA: TGTGCCAGCAACCAGGGGTTTGGGGGCCAGCAGACCCAGTACTTC. Translated: CASNQGFGGQQTQYF.

V is TRBV28 and J is TRBJ1-1; D remains ambiguous. V lost 4 bases and J 1 base, leaving 7 bases between the germline ends. The CDR3 has 13 residues. Germline assignment: CDR1 MDHEN and CDR2 SYDVKM. DNA of the CDR3: TGTGCCAGCAGTTCCGTCTCGAACACTGAAGCTTTCTTT. Residues: CASSSVSNTEAFF. The full variable domain, completed using reference TRBV28 and TRBJ1-1, is DVKVTQSSRYLVKRTGEKVFLECVQDMDHENMFWYRQDPGLGLRLIYFSYDVKMKEKGDIPEGYSVSREKKERFSLILESASTNQTSMYLCASSSVSNTEAFFGQGTRLTVV.

The chain is built from TRBV18 and TRBJ1-1, with D uncertain. Trimming left V 1 base short and J 2 bases short, with 8 bases between. This CDR3 region has 14 residues. Germline CDR1 is KGHSH and CDR2 is LQKENI. The CDR3 DNA reads as TGTGCCAGCTCACCACGTAACAAAAACACTGAAGCTTTCTTT. Protein product: CASSPRNKNTEAFF. Together with reference TRBV18 and TRBJ1-1, the CDR3 gives the full variable domain: NAGVMQNPRHLVRRRGQEARLRCSPMKGHSHVYWYRQLPEEGLKFMVYLQKENIIDESGMPKERFSAEFPKEGPSILRIQQVVRGDSAAYFCASSPRNKNTEAFFGQGTRLTVV.

This clone was seen only once. The V call is TRBV7-9, the J call TRBJ2-1; 10 bases are shared with TRBD2. Trimming removed 5 bases from V and 15 bases from J; junction bases left unmatched: 10. Germline V gene lookup returns CDR1 SEHNR and CDR2 FQNEAQ (reference sequence). The length of the CDR3 is 13 residues. CDR3 amino acids: CASSLGLAGVWFF. CDR3 DNA: TGTGCCAGCAGCCTGGGTCTAGCGGGAGTCTGGTTCTTC.

This chain links TRBV25-1 with TRBJ1-2, with D uncertain. The CDR3 length is 15 residues. Germline V gene data show CDR1 as MGHDK and CDR2 as SYGVNS. Trimming left V 2 bases short and J 3 bases short, with 13 bases between. The CDR3 region has the DNA TGTGCCAGCAGTGAAGCCCACCAGCGGTACTATGGCTACACCTTC. It encodes CASSEAHQRYYGYTF.

The rearrangement uses TRBV25-1 and TRBJ2-7; 10 bases align to TRBD1. CDR1 and CDR2 (germline): MGHDK, SYGVNS. The CDR3 consists of 17 residues. Trimming took 5 bases from V and 0 from J; bases not matched to a gene: 10. Here the CDR3 reads CASSQNPGQGTSYEQYF. The CDR3 DNA sequence: TGTGCCAGCAGTCAAAACCCGGGACAGGGGACCTCCTACGAGCAGTACTTC.

As for this clone: Being one base from a much bigger clone, this may be a read error. This chain joins TRBV7-9 and TRBJ2-3; maybe TRBD2 (6 bases). CDR3 length: 13 amino acids. CDR1 SEHNR and CDR2 FQNEAQ come from the germline V gene (reference sequence). The V end was cut by 7 bases, the J end by 0 bases, with 8 bases between. CDR3 protein: CASNSGSTDTQYF. The CDR3 coding sequence is TGTGCCAGCAACAGCGGGAGCACAGATACGCAGTATTTT.

This chain connects TRBV6-1 to TRBJ1-3; D not certain. This CDR3 contains 13 residues. CDR1 is MNHNS, CDR2 SASEGT, per germline. V lost 10 bases and J 2 bases, leaving 12 bases between the germline ends. CDR3 nucleotides: TGTGCCACCCCCGACACGCCTGGAAACACCATATATTTT. Protein: CATPDTPGNTIYF.

The V and J genes are TRBV20-1 and TRBJ2-7; D might be TRBD1 (6 bases). In germline, CDR1 is DFQATT, CDR2 SNEGSKA (reference sequence). This CDR3 is built from 11 residues. Trimming took off 8 bases at V and 3 bases at J, with 11 bases between the two ends. CDR3 residues: CSTYRDYEQYF. CDR3 in DNA: TGCAGTACTTACAGGGACTACGAGCAGTACTTC.

The rearrangement uses TRBV7-8 and TRBJ2-7; 9 bases line up with TRBD1. This CDR3 comprises 15 residues. Trimming cost V 5 bases and J 4 bases; bases outside gene matches: 9. In germline, CDR1 is SGHVS, CDR2 FQNEAQ. CDR3: CASSARQGDFYEQYF. In nucleotides, the CDR3 is TGTGCCAGCAGCGCTAGACAGGGGGACTTTTACGAGCAGTACTTC.

The chain combines TRBV6-1 with TRBJ1-4, with 7 bases aligning to TRBD1. Germline V gene sequence: CDR1 MNHNS, CDR2 SASEGT. V trimming: 6 bases; J trimming: 4 bases; junction bases outside the gene matches: 5. The CDR3 spans 14 residues. CDR3 protein: CASRPGQLNEKLFF. CDR3 sequence (DNA): TGTGCCAGCAGACCGGGACAGCTTAATGAAAAACTGTTTTTT.

This clone appeared a few times. The rearrangement uses TRBV5-4 and TRBJ1-4; 7 bases align to TRBD1. The CDR3 runs to 14 residues. With 4 bases clipped from V and 5 bases from J, the junction kept 5 bases outside the gene matches. Germline V CDR1 and CDR2: SGHNT, YYREEE (reference sequence). The CDR3 DNA follows: TGTGCCAGCAGCACTGGGACAGAGAATGAAAAACTGTTTTTT. Its protein is CASSTGTENEKLFF.

The rearrangement uses TRBV19 and TRBJ1-5; D not resolved. Germline CDR1 LNHDA, CDR2 SQIVND (reference sequence). V was clipped by 3 bases and J by 3 bases, with 9 bases between them. The CDR3 consists of 14 residues. The CDR3 DNA reads TGTGCCAGTAGTATCAGGAGTGTCAATCAGCCCCAGCATTTT. This sequence encodes CASSIRSVNQPQHF.

The rearrangement links TRBV2 to TRBJ2-3; D gene ambiguous. The germline gives CDR1 SNHLY, CDR2 FYNNEI. Trimming shortened V by 10 bases and J by 3 bases, and 20 bases separated the two germline ends. The CDR3 extends over 15 amino acids. The CDR3 region has the DNA TGTGCCAACCTCGAAGTATCCTCGGTGACAGATACGCAGTATTTT. Translating gives CANLEVSSVTDTQYF.

This clone has only a few counts. As DNA, the CDR3 is TGCGCCAGCAGCGGCAGACAGGACCAAGAGACCCAGTACTTC. Its protein is CASSGRQDQETQYF. This chain uses TRBV5-1 with TRBJ2-5; D may be TRBD1 (6 bases). Germline assignment: CDR1 SGHRS and CDR2 YFSETQ. The CDR3 is 14 amino acids. V was cut by 4 bases and J by 0 bases, with 10 bases left in between.

The chain joins TRBV2 to TRBJ2-7, with TRBD2 matching 8 bases. This CDR3 spans 12 amino acids. The V segment lost 6 bases and the J segment 2 bases; nucleotides outside the gene matches: 0. Per the germline V gene, CDR1 is SNHLY and CDR2 is FYNNEI. The CDR3 DNA sequence: TGTGCCAGCAGGCGGGAGGCCTACGAGCAGTACTTC. This gives the protein CASRREAYEQYF.

In its sample, this clone was seen a few times. CDR3 bases: TGTGCCAGCAGCTTGGGATTCGACAGGGTAGGAACTGAAGCTTTCTTT. Its protein product is CASSLGFDRVGTEAFF. The genes are TRBV11-2 and TRBJ1-1; 7 bases are a match to TRBD1. This CDR3 comprises 16 residues. Germline V lookup: CDR1 SGHAT, CDR2 FQNNGV. Germline trimming cut 3 bases from V and 5 bases from J; bases unmatched to any gene: 12.

This chain uses TRBV28 with TRBJ1-1; D is unclear. CDR1 and CDR2 from the germline V gene are MDHEN and SYDVKM. The CDR3 is made up of 11 amino acids. V was pared by 10 bases and J by 1 base, with 7 bases between. This chain's CDR3 is CATHQNTEAFF. DNA for the CDR3: TGTGCCACTCACCAGAACACTGAAGCTTTCTTT. The whole variable domain, filled in from reference TRBV28 and TRBJ1-1, reads DVKVTQSSRYLVKRTGEKVFLECVQDMDHENMFWYRQDPGLGLRLIYFSYDVKMKEKGDIPEGYSVSREKKERFSLILESASTNQTSMYLCATHQNTEAFFGQGTRLTVV.

The V and J genes are TRBV19 and TRBJ2-2; 8 bases are a match to TRBD1. This CDR3 spans 15 amino acids. Trimming removed 4 bases from V and 5 bases from J; junction bases left unmatched: 6. The germline CDR1 and CDR2 sequences are LNHDA and SQIVND (reference sequence). The CDR3 DNA sequence: TGTGCCAGTAGTACCGGACAGGGTTGGACCGGGGAGCTGTTTTTT. It specifies CASSTGQGWTGELFF.